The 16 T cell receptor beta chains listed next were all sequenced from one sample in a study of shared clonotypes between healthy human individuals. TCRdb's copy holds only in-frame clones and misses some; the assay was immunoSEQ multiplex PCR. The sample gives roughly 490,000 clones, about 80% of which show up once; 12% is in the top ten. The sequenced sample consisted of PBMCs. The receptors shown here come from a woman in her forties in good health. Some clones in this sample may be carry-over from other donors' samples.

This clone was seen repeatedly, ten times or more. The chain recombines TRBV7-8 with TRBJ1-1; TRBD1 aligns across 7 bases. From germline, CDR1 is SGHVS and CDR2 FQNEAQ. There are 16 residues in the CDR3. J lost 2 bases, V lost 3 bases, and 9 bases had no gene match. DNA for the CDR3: TGTGCCAGCAGCTTTGGGACAGCCGCCGGAAACACTGAAGCTTTCTTT. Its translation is CASSFGTAAGNTEAFF.

CDR3 in amino acids: CASSHSGRGEQYF. In DNA, the CDR3 is TGTGCCAGCAGCCACTCAGGGCGCGGGGAGCAGTACTTC. The gene calls are TRBV11-3 and TRBJ2-5; D is possibly TRBD2 (6 bases). Germline V gives CDR1 SGHNT, CDR2 YENEEA. Between the trimmed V and J ends, which lost 5 bases and 11 bases, there was a span of 18 bases. CDR3 length: 13 residues.

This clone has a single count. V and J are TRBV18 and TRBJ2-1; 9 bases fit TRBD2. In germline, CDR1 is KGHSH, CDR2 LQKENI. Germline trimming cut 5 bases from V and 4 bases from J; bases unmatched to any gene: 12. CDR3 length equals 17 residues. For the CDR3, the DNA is TGTGCCAGCTCAATCTCCCCGGTCGCGGGAGGGTACAATGAGCAGTTCTTC. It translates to CASSISPVAGGYNEQFF.

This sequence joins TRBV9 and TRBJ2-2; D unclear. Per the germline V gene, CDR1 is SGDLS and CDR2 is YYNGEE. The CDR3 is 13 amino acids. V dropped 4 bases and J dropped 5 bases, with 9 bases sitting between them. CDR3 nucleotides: TGTGCCAGCAGCACGCGCCTGACCGGGGAGCTGTTTTTT. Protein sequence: CASSTRLTGELFF.

The CDR3 coding sequence is TGTGCCAGCACCGCCCCGACGAACACCGGGGAGCTGTTTTTT. It encodes CASTAPTNTGELFF. This chain connects TRBV6-5 to TRBJ2-2, with D unclear. With 7 bases removed from V and 0 bases from J, the gap between germline ends came to 9 bases. CDR3 size: 14 residues. Germline assignment: CDR1 MNHEY and CDR2 SVGAGI.

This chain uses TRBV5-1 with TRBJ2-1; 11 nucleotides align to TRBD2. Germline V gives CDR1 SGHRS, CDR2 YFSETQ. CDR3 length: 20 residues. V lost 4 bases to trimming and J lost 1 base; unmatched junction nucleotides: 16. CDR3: CASSPRPGLAARTSYNEQFF. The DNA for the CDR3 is TGCGCCAGCAGCCCGCGACCGGGACTAGCGGCACGGACGTCCTACAATGAGCAGTTCTTC.

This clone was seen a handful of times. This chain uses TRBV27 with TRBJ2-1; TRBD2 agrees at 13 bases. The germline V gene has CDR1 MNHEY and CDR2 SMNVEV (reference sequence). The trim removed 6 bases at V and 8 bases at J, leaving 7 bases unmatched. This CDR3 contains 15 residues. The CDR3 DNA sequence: TGTGCCAGCAGCCGGACTAGCGGGAGTATCGATGAGCAGTTCTTC. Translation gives CASSRTSGSIDEQFF.

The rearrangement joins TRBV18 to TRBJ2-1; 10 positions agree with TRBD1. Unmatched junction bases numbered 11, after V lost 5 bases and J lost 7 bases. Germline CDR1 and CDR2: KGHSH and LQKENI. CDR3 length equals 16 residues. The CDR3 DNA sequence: TGTGCCAGCTCATACCAGCGACAGGGGGCTGGGAATGAGCAGTTCTTC. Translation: CASSYQRQGAGNEQFF.

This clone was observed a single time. The CDR3 DNA sequence: TGTGCCAGCAGTCTAGCGGGAGAGGGTAATGAGCAGTTCTTC. As protein: CASSLAGEGNEQFF. This rearrangement joins TRBV6-4 to TRBJ2-1, with 10 nucleotides matching TRBD2. The germline V gene has CDR1 MRHNA and CDR2 SNTAGT. CDR3 length: 14 residues. The junction had 5 bases not matched to a gene; V was cut back by 5 bases and J by 7 bases.

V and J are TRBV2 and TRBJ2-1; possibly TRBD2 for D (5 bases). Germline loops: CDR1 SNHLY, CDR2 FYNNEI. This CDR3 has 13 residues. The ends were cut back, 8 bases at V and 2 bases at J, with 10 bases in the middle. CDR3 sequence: CASARDAYNEQFF. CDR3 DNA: TGTGCCAGCGCCCGGGATGCCTACAATGAGCAGTTCTTC.

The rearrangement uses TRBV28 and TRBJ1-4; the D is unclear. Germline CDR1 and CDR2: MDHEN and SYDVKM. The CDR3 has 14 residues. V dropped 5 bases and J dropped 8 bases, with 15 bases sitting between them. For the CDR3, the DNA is TGTGCCAGCAGTCCAGACCTGACCAGCGAAAAACTGTTTTTT. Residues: CASSPDLTSEKLFF.

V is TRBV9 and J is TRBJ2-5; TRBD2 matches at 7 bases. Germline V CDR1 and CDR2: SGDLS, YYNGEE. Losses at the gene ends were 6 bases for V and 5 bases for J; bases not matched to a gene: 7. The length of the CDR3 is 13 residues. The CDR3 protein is CASTAGVMETQYF. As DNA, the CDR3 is TGTGCCAGCACTGCGGGAGTAATGGAGACCCAGTACTTC.

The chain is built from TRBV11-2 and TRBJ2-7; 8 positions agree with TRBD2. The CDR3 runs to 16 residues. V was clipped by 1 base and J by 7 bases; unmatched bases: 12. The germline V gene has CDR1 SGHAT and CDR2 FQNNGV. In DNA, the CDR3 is TGTGCCAGCAGCTTAGGACGTAGCGGGAACTTGAAGGAGCAGTACTTC. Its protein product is CASSLGRSGNLKEQYF. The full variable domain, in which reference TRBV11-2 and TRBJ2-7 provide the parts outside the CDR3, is EAGVAQSPRYKIIEKRQSVAFWCNPISGHATLYWYQQILGQGPKLLIQFQNNGVVDDSQLPKDRFSAERLKGVDSTLKIQPAKLEDSAVYLCASSLGRSGNLKEQYFGPGTRLTVT.

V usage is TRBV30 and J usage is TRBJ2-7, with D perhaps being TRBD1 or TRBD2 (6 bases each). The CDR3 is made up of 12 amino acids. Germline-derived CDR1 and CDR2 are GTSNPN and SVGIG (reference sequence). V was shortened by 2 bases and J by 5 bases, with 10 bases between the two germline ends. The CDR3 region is CAWSRRGDEQYF. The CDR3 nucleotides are TGTGCCTGGAGTAGGAGGGGGGACGAGCAGTACTTC.

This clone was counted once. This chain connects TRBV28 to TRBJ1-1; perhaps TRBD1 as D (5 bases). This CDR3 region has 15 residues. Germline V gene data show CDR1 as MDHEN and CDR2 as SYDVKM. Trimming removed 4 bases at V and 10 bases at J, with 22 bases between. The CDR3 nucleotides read TGTGCCAGCAGTTCACCGGGACTTCCGACTCAGGGAGCTTTCTTT. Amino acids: CASSSPGLPTQGAFF.

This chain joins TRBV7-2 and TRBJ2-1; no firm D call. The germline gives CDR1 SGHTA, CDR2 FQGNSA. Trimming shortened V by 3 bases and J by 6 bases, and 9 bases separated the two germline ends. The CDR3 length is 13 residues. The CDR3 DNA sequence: TGTGCCAGCAGCTTCGGTGTGTCCAATGAGCAGTTCTTC. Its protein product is CASSFGVSNEQFF.